This T cell receptor (beta chain) comes out of a study of T cell repertoires in cytomegalovirus infection. Study-wide points: Based on cumulative public TCR beta family frequency, carriers of CMV plus the relevant HLA were identified.

This CDR3 spans 11 amino acids. Deletions cut 5 bases from V and 4 bases from J, with 5 bases between. Germline CDR1 reads SGHTA; CDR2 reads FQGNSA. To note about this clonotype: The antigen is undetermined.

TCRdb processed the reads anew with MiXCR; each CDR3 protein has one entry. Of 450,000 to 600,000 distinct CDR3 sequences in the sample, 33% were seen once. The V call is TRBV7-2, the J call TRBJ2-5; the D is unclear. The clonotype comes from a human donor in good health (CMV status not recorded). Some clones in this sample may be carry-over from other donors' samples. The sample in question was cultured PBMCs, obtained from culture after CMV antigen stimulation. Written as DNA, the CDR3 is TGTGCCAGCAGCCATCTAGAGACCCAGTACTTC. This encodes CASSHLETQYF.